The clone carrying this TCR beta chain was seen only once. How the authors handled the data: Reference gene primer amplification yielded estimated nucleated cell counts. Assay used: immunoSEQ multiplex PCR; TCRdb lists only in-frame clones, some missing. V and J calls and clone size are those listed in that table; D and trimming were worked out from the DNA. Among around 300,000 clones listed, roughly 90% were seen once. Assignment of participants to cohorts was predicated upon participant-reported clinical history. This entry belongs to a study of blood T cell repertoires in COVID-19. For the study at large: Acute and convalescent COVID-19 specimens originated in the United States, Italy and Spain.

From germline, CDR1 is SGHKS and CDR2 YYEKEE (reference sequence). The CDR3 covers 15 residues. V gave up 3 bases and J gave up 2 bases; unmatched junction bases: 4. Sequencing was carried out using PBMCs or T cells enriched from blood (not recorded which). V and J are TRBV5-5 and TRBJ1-3, with 8 bases fitting TRBD1. This receptor was obtained from a woman aged 40 to 50 who had recovered from COVID-19. As DNA, the CDR3 is TGTGCCAGCAGCTCCCGGACAGGGACTGGAAACACCATATATTTT. This gives the protein CASSSRTGTGNTIYF. Drawing the rest from reference TRBV5-5 and TRBJ1-3, the complete variable domain is DAGVTQSPTHLIKTRGQQVTLRCSPISGHKSVSWYQQVLGQGPQFIFQYYEKEERGRGNFPDRFSARQFPNYSSELNVNALLLGDSALYLCASSSRTGTGNTIYFGEGSWLTVV.